Below, one TCR beta chain is given with its context. The antigen is not known. The sample is drawn from a study of prognosis after radiotherapy for stage I lung cancer. Study results and limitations: Patients developing distant metastases showed lower Shannon entropy after stereotactic body radiation therapy.

Prior chemotherapy, radiotherapy and other malignancies were absent; CT and PET/CT showed node-negative disease. The authors drew roughly 6 milliliters of peripheral blood at each of two time points. The CDR3 length is 18 residues. Trimming pared 0 bases from V and 5 bases from J, leaving 24 bases between. Germline loops: CDR1 SGHRS, CDR2 YFSETQ. Amplification of TCR beta CDR3 from genomic DNA used two-round multiplex PCR. Primers specific to each TRBV and TRBJ gene drove first-round PCR. TCRdb redid the calling of the multiplex PCR reads with MiXCR, one entry per CDR3 protein. The sample has more than 9,500 distinct CDR3 sequences; about a third are singletons.

The source material was PBMCs, sampled before or after stereotactic body radiation therapy (not recorded which). V usage is TRBV5-1 and J usage is TRBJ2-7; possible D gene TRBD1, 6 bases. The TCR comes from a donor over 45 with non-small cell lung cancer. CDR3 sequence: CASSLALTSGDRPHEQYF. The CDR3 bases are TGCGCCAGCAGCTTGGCCCTAACGAGTGGCGACAGGCCCCACGAGCAGTACTTC.